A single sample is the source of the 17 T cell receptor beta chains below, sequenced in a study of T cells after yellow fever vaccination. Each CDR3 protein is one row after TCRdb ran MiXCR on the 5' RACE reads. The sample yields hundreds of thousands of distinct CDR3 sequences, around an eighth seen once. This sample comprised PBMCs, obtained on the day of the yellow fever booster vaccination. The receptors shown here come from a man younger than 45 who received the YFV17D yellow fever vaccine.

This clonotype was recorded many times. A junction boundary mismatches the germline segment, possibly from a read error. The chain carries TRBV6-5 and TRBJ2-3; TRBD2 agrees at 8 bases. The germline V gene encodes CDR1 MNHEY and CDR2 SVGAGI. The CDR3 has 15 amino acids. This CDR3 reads CASSYLAGSTDTQYF. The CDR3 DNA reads TGCGCCAGCAGCTACCTAGCGGGTAGCACAGATACGCAGTATTTT.

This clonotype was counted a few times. The CDR3 spells CASSQERDRVGANVLTF. The CDR3 DNA reads as TGTGCCAGCAGCCAAGAAAGAGACAGGGTTGGGGCCAACGTCCTGACTTTC. The chain uses TRBV14 and TRBJ2-6; 7 bases line up with TRBD1. Germline trimming cut 0 bases from V and 3 bases from J; bases unmatched to any gene: 5. Germline V gene data show CDR1 as SGHDN and CDR2 as FVKESK. The CDR3 runs to 17 residues.

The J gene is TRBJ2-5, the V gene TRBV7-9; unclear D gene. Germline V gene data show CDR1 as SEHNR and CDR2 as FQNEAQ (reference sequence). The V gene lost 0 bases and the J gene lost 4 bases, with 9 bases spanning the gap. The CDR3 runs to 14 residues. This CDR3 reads CASSLARHLETQYF. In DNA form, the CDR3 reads TGTGCCAGCAGCTTAGCGAGACATTTAGAGACCCAGTACTTC.

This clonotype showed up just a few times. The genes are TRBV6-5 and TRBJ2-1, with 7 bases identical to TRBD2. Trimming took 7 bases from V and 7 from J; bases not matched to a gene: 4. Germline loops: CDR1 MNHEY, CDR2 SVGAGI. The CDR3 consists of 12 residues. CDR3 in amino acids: CASTGGRNEQFF. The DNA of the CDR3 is TGTGCCAGCACGGGGGGTAGAAATGAGCAGTTCTTC.

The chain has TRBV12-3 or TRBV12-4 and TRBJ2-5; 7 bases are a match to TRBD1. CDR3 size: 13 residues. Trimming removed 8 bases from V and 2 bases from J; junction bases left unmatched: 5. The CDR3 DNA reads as TGTGCCAGCGGGACAGCCGTACAAGAGACCCAGTACTTC. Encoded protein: CASGTAVQETQYF.

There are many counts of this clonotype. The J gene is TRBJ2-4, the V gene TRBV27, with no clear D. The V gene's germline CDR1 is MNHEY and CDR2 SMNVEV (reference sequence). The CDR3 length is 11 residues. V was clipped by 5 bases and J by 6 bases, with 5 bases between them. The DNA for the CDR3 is TGTGCCAGCAGTGGCCCAAACATTCAGTACTTC. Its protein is CASSGPNIQYF.

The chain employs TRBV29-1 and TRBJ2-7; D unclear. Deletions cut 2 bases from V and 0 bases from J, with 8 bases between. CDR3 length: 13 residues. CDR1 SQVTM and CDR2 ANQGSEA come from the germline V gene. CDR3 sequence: CSVERTDSYEQYF. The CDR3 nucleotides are TGCAGCGTTGAACGGACGGACTCCTACGAGCAGTACTTC.

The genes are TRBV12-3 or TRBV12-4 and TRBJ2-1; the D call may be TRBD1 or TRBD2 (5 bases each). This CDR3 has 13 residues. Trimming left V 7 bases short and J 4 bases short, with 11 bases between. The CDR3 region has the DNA TGTGCCAGCACCGATGGGGGTTACAATGAGCAGTTCTTC. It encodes CASTDGGYNEQFF.

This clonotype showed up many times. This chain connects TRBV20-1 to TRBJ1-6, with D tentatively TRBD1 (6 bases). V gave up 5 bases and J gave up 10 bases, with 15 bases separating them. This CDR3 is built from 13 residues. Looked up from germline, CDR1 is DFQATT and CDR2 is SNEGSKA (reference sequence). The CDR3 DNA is TGCAGTGCTGCTCAGGGGCAGCAGTCACCCCTCCACTTT. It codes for CSAAQGQQSPLHF.

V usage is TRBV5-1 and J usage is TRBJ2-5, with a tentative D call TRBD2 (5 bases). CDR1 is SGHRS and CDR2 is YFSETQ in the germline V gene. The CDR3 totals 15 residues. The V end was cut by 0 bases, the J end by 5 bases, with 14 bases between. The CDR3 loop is CASSLAGTPGETQYF. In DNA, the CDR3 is TGCGCCAGCAGCTTGGCGGGCACCCCGGGGGAGACCCAGTACTTC. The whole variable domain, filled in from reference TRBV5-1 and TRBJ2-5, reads KAGVTQTPRYLIKTRGQQVTLSCSPISGHRSVSWYQQTPGQGLQFLFEYFSETQRNKGNFPGRFSGRQFSNSRSEMNVSTLELGDSALYLCASSLAGTPGETQYFGPGTRLLVL.

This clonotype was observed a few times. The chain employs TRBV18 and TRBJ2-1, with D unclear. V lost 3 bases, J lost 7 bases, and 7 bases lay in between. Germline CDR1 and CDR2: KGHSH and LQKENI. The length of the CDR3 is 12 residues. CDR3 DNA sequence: TGTGCCAGCTCACCTGACCTAAATGAGCAGTTCTTC. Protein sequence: CASSPDLNEQFF. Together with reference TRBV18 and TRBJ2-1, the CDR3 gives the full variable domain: NAGVMQNPRHLVRRRGQEARLRCSPMKGHSHVYWYRQLPEEGLKFMVYLQKENIIDESGMPKERFSAEFPKEGPSILRIQQVVRGDSAAYFCASSPDLNEQFFGPGTRLTVL.

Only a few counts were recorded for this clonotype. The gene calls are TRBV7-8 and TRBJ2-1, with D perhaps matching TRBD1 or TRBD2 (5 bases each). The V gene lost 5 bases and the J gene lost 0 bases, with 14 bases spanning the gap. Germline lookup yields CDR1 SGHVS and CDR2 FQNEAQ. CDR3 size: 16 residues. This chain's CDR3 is CASSPLGRSSYNEQFF. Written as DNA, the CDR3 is TGTGCCAGCAGCCCCCTGGGACGAAGCTCCTACAATGAGCAGTTCTTC.

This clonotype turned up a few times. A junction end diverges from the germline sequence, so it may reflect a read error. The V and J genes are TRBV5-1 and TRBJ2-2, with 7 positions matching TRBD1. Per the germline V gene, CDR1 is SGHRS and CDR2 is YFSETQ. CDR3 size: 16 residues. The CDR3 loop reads CASSSRRQGNTGELFF. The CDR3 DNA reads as TGTGCCAGCAGCAGTAGGCGACAGGGGAACACCGGGGAGCTGTTTTTT.

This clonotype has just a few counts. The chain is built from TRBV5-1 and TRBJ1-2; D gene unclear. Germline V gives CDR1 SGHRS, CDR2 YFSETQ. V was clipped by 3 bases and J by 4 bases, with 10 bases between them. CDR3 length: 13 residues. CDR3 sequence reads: CASSSMGSYGYTF. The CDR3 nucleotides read TGCGCCAGCAGCTCGATGGGTAGCTATGGCTACACCTTC.

CDR3 loop: CAIGPGQGPETQYF. The CDR3 bases are TGTGCCATCGGCCCGGGACAGGGGCCAGAGACCCAGTACTTC. V usage is TRBV10-3 and J usage is TRBJ2-5, with 10 nucleotides matching TRBD1. This CDR3 spans 14 amino acids. V trimming: 8 bases; J trimming: 4 bases; junction bases outside the gene matches: 7. The germline gives CDR1 ENHRY, CDR2 SYGVKD.

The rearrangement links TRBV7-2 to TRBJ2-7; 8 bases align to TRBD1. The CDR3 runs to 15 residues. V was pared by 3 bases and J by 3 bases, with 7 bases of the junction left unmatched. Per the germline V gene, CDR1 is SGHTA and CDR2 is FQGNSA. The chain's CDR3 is CASSLDGTGVYEQYF. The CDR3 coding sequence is TGTGCCAGCAGCTTGGATGGGACAGGAGTCTACGAGCAGTACTTC.

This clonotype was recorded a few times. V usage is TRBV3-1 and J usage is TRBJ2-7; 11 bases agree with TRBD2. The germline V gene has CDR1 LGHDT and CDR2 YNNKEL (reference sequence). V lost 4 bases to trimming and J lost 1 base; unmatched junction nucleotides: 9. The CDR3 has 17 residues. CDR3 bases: TGTGCCAGCAGCCGAATTACTAGCGGGAGATTTTCCTACGAGCAGTACTTC. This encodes CASSRITSGRFSYEQYF.